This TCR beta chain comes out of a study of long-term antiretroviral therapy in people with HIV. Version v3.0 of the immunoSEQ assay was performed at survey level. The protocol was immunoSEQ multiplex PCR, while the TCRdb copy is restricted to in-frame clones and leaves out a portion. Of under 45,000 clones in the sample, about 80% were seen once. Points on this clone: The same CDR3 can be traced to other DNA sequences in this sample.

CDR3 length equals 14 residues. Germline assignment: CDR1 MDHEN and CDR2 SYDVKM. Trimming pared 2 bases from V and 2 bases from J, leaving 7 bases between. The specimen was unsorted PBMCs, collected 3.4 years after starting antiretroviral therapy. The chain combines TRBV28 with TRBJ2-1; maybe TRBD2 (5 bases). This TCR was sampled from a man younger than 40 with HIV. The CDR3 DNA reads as TGTGCCAGCAGTTTAAGCGGTACCTACAATGAGCAGTTCTTC. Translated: CASSLSGTYNEQFF.